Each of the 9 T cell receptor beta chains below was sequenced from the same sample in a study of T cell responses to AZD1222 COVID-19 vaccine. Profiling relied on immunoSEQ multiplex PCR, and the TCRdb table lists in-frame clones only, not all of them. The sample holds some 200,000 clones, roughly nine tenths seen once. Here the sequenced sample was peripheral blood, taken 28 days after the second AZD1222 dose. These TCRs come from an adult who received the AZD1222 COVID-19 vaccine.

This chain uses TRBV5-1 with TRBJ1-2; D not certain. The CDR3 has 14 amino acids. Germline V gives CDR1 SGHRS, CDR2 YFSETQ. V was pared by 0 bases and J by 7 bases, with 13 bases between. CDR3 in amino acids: CASSLGNGQGGYTF. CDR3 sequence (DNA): TGCGCCAGCAGCTTGGGTAACGGGCAAGGTGGCTACACCTTC.

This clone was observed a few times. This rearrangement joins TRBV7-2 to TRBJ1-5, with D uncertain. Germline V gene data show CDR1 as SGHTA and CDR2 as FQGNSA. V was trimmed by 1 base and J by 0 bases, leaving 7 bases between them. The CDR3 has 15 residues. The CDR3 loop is CASSLGRNSNQPQHF. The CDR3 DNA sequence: TGTGCCAGCAGCTTAGGACGGAATAGCAATCAGCCCCAGCATTTT.

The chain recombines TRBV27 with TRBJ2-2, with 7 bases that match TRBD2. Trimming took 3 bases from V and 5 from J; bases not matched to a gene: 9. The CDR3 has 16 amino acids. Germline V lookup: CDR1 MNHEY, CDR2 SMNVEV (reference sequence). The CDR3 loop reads CASSFLGRGGTGELFF. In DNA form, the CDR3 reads TGTGCCAGCAGTTTTTTGGGGAGGGGAGGTACCGGGGAGCTGTTTTTT.

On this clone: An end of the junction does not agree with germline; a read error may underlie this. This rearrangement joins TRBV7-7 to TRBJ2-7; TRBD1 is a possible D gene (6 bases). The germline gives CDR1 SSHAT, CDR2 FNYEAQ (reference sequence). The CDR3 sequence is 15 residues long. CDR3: CASSHWGTPLYEQYF. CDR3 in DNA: TGTGCTAGCAGCCATTGGGGGACACCCCTCTACGAGCAGTACTTC.

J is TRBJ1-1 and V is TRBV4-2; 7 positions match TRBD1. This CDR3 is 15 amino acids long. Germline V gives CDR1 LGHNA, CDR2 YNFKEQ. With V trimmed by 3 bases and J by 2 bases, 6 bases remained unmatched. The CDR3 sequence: CASSQIQGPNTEAFF. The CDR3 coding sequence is TGTGCCAGCAGCCAGATACAGGGGCCTAACACTGAAGCTTTCTTT.

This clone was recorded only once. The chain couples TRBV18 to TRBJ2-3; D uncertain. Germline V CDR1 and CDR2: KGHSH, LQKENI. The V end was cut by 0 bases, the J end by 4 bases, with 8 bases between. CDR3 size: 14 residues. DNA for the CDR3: TGTGCCAGCTCACCACCGGGAACGGCAGATACGCAGTATTTT. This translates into CASSPPGTADTQYF.

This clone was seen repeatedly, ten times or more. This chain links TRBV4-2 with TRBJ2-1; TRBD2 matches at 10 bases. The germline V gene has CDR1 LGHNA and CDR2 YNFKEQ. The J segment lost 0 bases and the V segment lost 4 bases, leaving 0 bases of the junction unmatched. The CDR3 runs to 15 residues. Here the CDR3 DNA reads TGTGCCAGCAGCCCTAGCGGGAGCTCCTACAATGAGCAGTTCTTC. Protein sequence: CASSPSGSSYNEQFF.

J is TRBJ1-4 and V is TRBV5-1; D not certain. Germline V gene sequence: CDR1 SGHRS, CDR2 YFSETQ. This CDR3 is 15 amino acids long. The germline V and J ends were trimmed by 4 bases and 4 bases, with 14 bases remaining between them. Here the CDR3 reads CASSPGRVGNEKLFF. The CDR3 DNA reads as TGCGCCAGCAGCCCTGGAAGGGTCGGTAATGAAAAACTGTTTTTT.

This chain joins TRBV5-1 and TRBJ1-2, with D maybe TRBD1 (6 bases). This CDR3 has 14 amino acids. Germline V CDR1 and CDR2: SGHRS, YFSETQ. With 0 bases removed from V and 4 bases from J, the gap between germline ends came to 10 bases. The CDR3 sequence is CASSLAVGGYGYTF. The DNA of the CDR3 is TGCGCCAGCAGCTTGGCGGTAGGGGGCTATGGCTACACCTTC.